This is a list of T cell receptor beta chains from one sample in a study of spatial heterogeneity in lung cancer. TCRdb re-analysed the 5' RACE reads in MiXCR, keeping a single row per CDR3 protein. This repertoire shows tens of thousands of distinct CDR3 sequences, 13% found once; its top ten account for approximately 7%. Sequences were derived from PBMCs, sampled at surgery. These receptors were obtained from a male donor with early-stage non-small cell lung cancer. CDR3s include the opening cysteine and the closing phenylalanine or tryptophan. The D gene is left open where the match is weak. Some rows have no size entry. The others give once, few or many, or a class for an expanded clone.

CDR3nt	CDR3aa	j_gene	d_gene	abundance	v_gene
TGTGCCATCAGTGAGACGGACAGGGCCAACGAAAAACTGTTTTTT	CAISETDRANEKLFF	TRBJ1-4	TRBD1	NA	TRBV10-3
TGCGCCAGCAGTCACCATATCCTGCATTGGAATGAGCAGTTCTTC	CASSHHILHWNEQFF	TRBJ2-1	NA	many	TRBV23-1
TGTGCCATCAGTGGGGGGAGATCCACAGATACGCAGTATTTT	CAISGGRSTDTQYF	TRBJ2-3	NA	NA	TRBV10-3
TGTGCCAGCACCATGACAGGGGGCGAGGGGGCTTTCTTT	CASTMTGGEGAFF	TRBJ1-1	TRBD1	NA	TRBV12-3/TRBV12-4
TGTGCCATCAGTGTCGCCGGACCTGAAGCTTTCTTT	CAISVAGPEAFF	TRBJ1-1	NA	few	TRBV10-3
TGTGCCAGCAGCTTATCGCAGGGAATCTACAATGAGCAGTTCTTC	CASSLSQGIYNEQFF	TRBJ2-1	NA	many	TRBV7-9
TGTGCCATCCGGGCTTTTAATGAGCAGTTCTTC	CAIRAFNEQFF	TRBJ2-1	NA	NA	TRBV10-3
TGTGCCAGTAGTATACTCGGGACAGGCCAAGAGACCCAGTACTTC	CASSILGTGQETQYF	TRBJ2-5	TRBD1	many	TRBV19
TGCAGCGTTGAAGGGCAGGGGGTTACTGAAGCTTTCTTT	CSVEGQGVTEAFF	TRBJ1-1	TRBD1	NA	TRBV29-1
TGTGCCAGCAGTACAAGTAGTCAGCCCCAGCATTTT	CASSTSSQPQHF	TRBJ1-5	NA	NA	TRBV6-5
TGTGCCAGCAGCTTGGAGTCTCACTATGGCTACACCTTC	CASSLESHYGYTF	TRBJ1-2	NA	NA	TRBV5-4
TGTGCCTGGAGTGTACAACAAGCTAGTGGCTACACCTTC	CAWSVQQASGYTF	TRBJ1-2	NA	few	TRBV30
TGTGCCAGCAGCCCCGACTCTCCCGGGGGGGAGCAGTACTTC	CASSPDSPGGEQYF	TRBJ2-7	TRBD2	NA	TRBV7-2
TGTGCCAGCAGTTCACCCTCCGACAGGATCCGTTACGAGCAGTACTTC	CASSSPSDRIRYEQYF	TRBJ2-7	NA	NA	TRBV28
TGCGCCAGCAGCCGGGACGTCGGGTACTACGAGCAGTACTTC	CASSRDVGYYEQYF	TRBJ2-7	NA	NA	TRBV5-1
TGTGCCAGCAGCCCGTCGACAGTGTCTGGGGCCAACGTCCTGACTTTC	CASSPSTVSGANVLTF	TRBJ2-6	NA	few	TRBV7-8
TGTGCCAGCAGTTTAGCGCAATGGGGGCCCCAGCATTTT	CASSLAQWGPQHF	TRBJ1-5	NA	NA	TRBV12-3/TRBV12-4
TGCAGTGCTAAAGGCTATTCGGGCGGGAGTCGCCACGAGCAGTACTTC	CSAKGYSGGSRHEQYF	TRBJ2-7	TRBD2	few	TRBV20-1
TGTGCCAGCTCACCACTCAAACAGGGGGCGTTTGAAAAACTGTTTTTT	CASSPLKQGAFEKLFF	TRBJ1-4	TRBD1	NA	TRBV18
TGTGCCTGGCGGGATCTATCCTCCTATAATTCACCCCTCCACTTT	CAWRDLSSYNSPLHF	TRBJ1-6	NA	few	TRBV30
TGTGCCAGCAGCCCGGTGGAGGGCACCTACGCAAACCGACCTAACTATGGCTACACCTTC	CASSPVEGTYANRPNYGYTF	TRBJ1-2	NA	few	TRBV11-2
TGCAGCGTTGAAATCGGTACTGTGGGAGGCGAGCAGTACTTC	CSVEIGTVGGEQYF	TRBJ2-7	NA	NA	TRBV29-1